This T cell receptor (beta chain) comes out of a study of blood T cells in healthy people across ages. Regarding the study as a whole: TCR beta diversity per million T cells fell roughly linearly with age.

CDR3 size: 16 residues. From germline, CDR1 is SGDLS and CDR2 YYNGEE. V lost 0 bases and J lost 5; bases outside the gene matches: 9. This clonotype was detected only a few times. What it recognizes is unknown. The CDR3 does not close with the conserved phenylalanine or tryptophan, likely indicating a read error. It was with a sample-barcoded 5' primer and a J-beta primer mix that a second PCR of about 6 to 12 cycles was run. Each cDNA molecule carried a tag from a template-switch adaptor that contained 12 random nucleotides. Via MiXCR, TCRdb re-called the 5' RACE reads, giving one row per CDR3 protein. The sample has 540,000 or so distinct CDR3 sequences, less than 25% seen once; the top ten hold just under 9%. These data were also filed under a second study, of T cells of mothers and their children. That publication notes: Three healthy Caucasian mothers served as donors, and their six children did as well.

The sequence derives from a boy aged 10-17 years in good health. This chain connects TRBV9 to TRBJ2-5; the match to TRBD2 covers 8 bases. The sample taken for sequencing was blood. The CDR3 DNA follows: TGTGCCAGCAGCGTAGCTAGGCTAGCGGGTTTGGAGACCCAGTACCTC. Protein: CASSVARLAGLETQYL.